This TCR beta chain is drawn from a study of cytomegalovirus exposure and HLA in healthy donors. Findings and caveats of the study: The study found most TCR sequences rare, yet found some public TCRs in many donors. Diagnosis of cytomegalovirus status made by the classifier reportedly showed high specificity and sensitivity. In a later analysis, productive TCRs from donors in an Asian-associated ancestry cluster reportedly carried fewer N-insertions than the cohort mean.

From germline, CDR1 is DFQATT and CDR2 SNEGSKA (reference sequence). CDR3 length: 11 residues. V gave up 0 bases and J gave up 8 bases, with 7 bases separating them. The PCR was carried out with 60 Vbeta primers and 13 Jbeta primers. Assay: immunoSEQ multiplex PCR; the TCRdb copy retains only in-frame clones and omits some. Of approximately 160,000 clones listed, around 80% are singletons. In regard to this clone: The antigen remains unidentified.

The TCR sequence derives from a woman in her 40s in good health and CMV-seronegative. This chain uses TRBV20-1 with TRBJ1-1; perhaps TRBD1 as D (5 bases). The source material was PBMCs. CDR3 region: CSARESGEAFF. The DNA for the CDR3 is TGCAGTGCTAGAGAGTCAGGGGAAGCTTTCTTT.